This TCR beta chain was obtained from a study of shared clonotypes between healthy human individuals. Study background: The donors, two women and a few men, were aged 18 to 49. Broader study findings: Among non-shared clonotypes, generation probabilities were lower than among those shared by all four donors.

V lost 4 bases to trimming and J lost 5 bases, with 17 bases between them. The CDR3 spans 15 residues. Germline-derived CDR1 and CDR2 are MNHEY and SVGAGI. Profiling relied on immunoSEQ multiplex PCR, and the TCRdb table lists in-frame clones only, not all of them. The table lists 2 million to 2.5 million clones, 85% to 95% of them singletons. The donor cohort consisted entirely of Caucasian adults residing in Nashville, Tennessee. CD4+ cells underwent separation, giving CD45RA+ naive and CD45RA-negative memory subsets. As concerns this clone: The target antigen is unknown.

The origin of this receptor is a man between 18 and 29 years old in good health. Some clones in this sample may be carry-over from other donors' samples. The sequenced sample consisted of naive CD4+ T cells from PBMCs. As for subset: CD45RA+ positively selected. V is TRBV6-5 and J is TRBJ2-5; D is possibly TRBD1 (5 bases). The CDR3 DNA sequence: TGTGCCAGCAGTTCATTGGGCAGGGCGCAGGAGACCCAGTACTTC. This codes for CASSSLGRAQETQYF.